This passage covers 28 T cell receptor beta chains from one sample sequenced in a study of T cells in Graves' hyperthyroidism and ophthalmopathy. It was RNA transcripts that yielded the amplified TCR beta CDR3 regions. The HTBI set primed first-round TCR CDR3 RT-PCR. TCRdb analysed the multiplex PCR reads with MiXCR anew, one entry per CDR3 protein. The sample has some 570,000 distinct CDR3 sequences, 11% to 15% seen once. Sequencing was done on a sample of blood. Receptors originate from a woman under 30 with Graves' ophthalmopathy.

The chain is built from TRBV29-1 and TRBJ1-3, with D unresolved. The V gene's germline CDR1 is SQVTM and CDR2 ANQGSEA. The CDR3 covers 13 residues. V gave up 7 bases and J gave up 0 bases, with 10 bases separating them. The DNA of the CDR3 is TGCAGCGGCTCACAGTCCTCTGGAAACACCATATATTTT. Translation gives CSGSQSSGNTIYF.

This clonotype has a count of ten or more. This chain uses TRBV6-1 with TRBJ2-5; no reliable D call. The CDR3 covers 15 residues. The germline CDR1 and CDR2 sequences are MNHNS and SASEGT. V was clipped by 5 bases and J by 4 bases, with 17 bases between them. CDR3 amino acids: CASSSRSRSAETQYF. The CDR3, as DNA: TGTGCCAGCAGTTCACGATCTCGCAGTGCAGAGACCCAGTACTTC.

This clonotype has ten or more counts. The rearrangement uses TRBV6-5 and TRBJ2-4, with D possibly matching TRBD1 (6 bases). The CDR3 is made up of 21 amino acids. In germline, CDR1 is MNHEY, CDR2 SVGAGI. The V gene lost 0 bases and the J gene lost 4 bases, with 28 bases spanning the gap. The CDR3 here is CASSYSILQGGPIGYKNIQYF. The CDR3 coding sequence is TGTGCCAGCAGTTACTCGATATTACAGGGTGGCCCTATAGGGTATAAAAACATTCAGTACTTC.

This clonotype was observed a few times. The chain's CDR3 is CASRPSRFRGRDYEQYF. As DNA, the CDR3 is TGTGCCAGCAGACCATCCCGTTTCAGGGGGCGAGACTACGAGCAGTACTTC. V is TRBV27 and J is TRBJ2-7; 8 bases are shared with TRBD1. Trimming cost V 6 bases and J 3 bases; bases outside gene matches: 16. CDR1 is MNHEY, CDR2 SMNVEV, per germline (reference sequence). The CDR3 covers 17 residues.

This clonotype was observed many times. Here the CDR3 DNA reads TGTGCCAGCAGTAAACTAGGAGGGTACCAAGAGACCCAGTACTTC. This encodes CASSKLGGYQETQYF. The V and J genes are TRBV2 and TRBJ2-5; weak D call: TRBD2 (6 bases). Germline lookup yields CDR1 SNHLY and CDR2 FYNNEI. V was clipped by 5 bases and J by 0 bases, with 13 bases between them. The CDR3 has 15 residues.

This clonotype was observed once. V is TRBV4-1 and J is TRBJ2-7; 8 bases agree with TRBD2. Germline V gene sequence: CDR1 MGHRA, CDR2 YSYEKL. V lost 5 bases to trimming and J lost 4 bases; unmatched junction nucleotides: 13. This CDR3 has 16 amino acids. CDR3 sequence reads: CASSSLGKRERYEQYF. CDR3 nucleotide sequence: TGCGCCAGCAGCTCATTGGGCAAGCGGGAGAGGTACGAGCAGTACTTC.

This clonotype was detected a few times. The chain employs TRBV28 and TRBJ1-1; D might be TRBD1 (5 bases). Germline V gene lookup returns CDR1 MDHEN and CDR2 SYDVKM. V was pared by 10 bases and J by 1 base, with 10 bases between. The CDR3 loop spans 12 amino acids. CDR3 coding DNA: TGTGCCACACGACAGCCGAACACTGAAGCTTTCTTT. This gives the protein CATRQPNTEAFF.

About this clonotype itself: This sequence may be a read error, since a much larger clone differs from it by one base. V and J are TRBV18 and TRBJ2-7; the D gene is possibly TRBD1 (5 bases). Germline CDR1 is KGHSH and CDR2 is LQKENI. V was shortened by 2 bases and J by 8 bases, with 19 bases between the two germline ends. CDR3 size: 15 residues. CDR3 loop: CASSPAPARLDKQYF. CDR3 DNA sequence: TGTGCCAGCTCACCAGCCCCCGCGCGGTTGGACAAGCAGTACTTC. The full variable domain, completed using reference TRBV18 and TRBJ2-7, is NAGVMQNPRHLVRRRGQEARLRCSPMKGHSHVYWYRQLPEEGLKFMVYLQKENIIDESGMPKERFSAEFPKEGPSILRIQQVVRGDSAAYFCASSPAPARLDKQYFGPGTRLTVT.

To note about this clonotype: A much larger clone sits a single nucleotide away, making a read error possible. Because the CDR3 is missing its conserved closing phenylalanine or tryptophan, this is likely a read error. This sequence joins TRBV9 and TRBJ2-3; a possible D gene is TRBD1 (5 bases). The germline V gene has CDR1 SGDLS and CDR2 YYNGEE. This CDR3 is built from 16 residues. Trimming pared 0 bases from V and 5 bases from J, leaving 16 bases between. The chain's CDR3 is CASSVDLGVHKDTQYS. The DNA of the CDR3 is TGTGCCAGCAGCGTAGATCTAGGGGTTCACAAAGATACGCAGTATTCT.

J is TRBJ2-7 and V is TRBV20-1; D uncertain. The germline V gene has CDR1 DFQATT and CDR2 SNEGSKA (reference sequence). This CDR3 has 14 amino acids. V was cut by 1 base and J by 0 bases, with 10 bases left in between. Here the CDR3 reads CSARGAERSYEQYF. The CDR3 DNA reads as TGCAGTGCTAGAGGGGCGGAGCGCTCCTACGAGCAGTACTTC.

The chain links TRBV20-1 to TRBJ2-3; TRBD2 matches 16 bases. CDR1 DFQATT and CDR2 SNEGSKA come from the germline V gene (reference sequence). The CDR3 has 18 residues. V lost 4 bases and J lost 4; bases outside the gene matches: 11. The CDR3 reads CSAIGGTSGRAQSDTQYF. The CDR3 DNA follows: TGCAGTGCTATTGGGGGGACTAGCGGGAGGGCCCAGTCAGATACGCAGTATTTT.

This clonotype has more than one count but fewer than ten. The rearrangement uses TRBV7-3 and TRBJ2-3, with D perhaps TRBD1 or TRBD2 (5 bases each). The germline gives CDR1 SGHTA, CDR2 FQGTGA. Trimming removed 3 bases from V and 1 base from J, with 11 bases in between. The CDR3 runs to 15 residues. The CDR3 DNA follows: TGTGCCAGCAGCTTGGGGCTAGCCCGCACAGATACGCAGTATTTT. Encoded protein: CASSLGLARTDTQYF.

This chain connects TRBV7-9 to TRBJ2-7; 10 positions agree with TRBD2. Germline-derived CDR1 and CDR2 are SEHNR and FQNEAQ (reference sequence). V dropped 5 bases and J dropped 4; count of bases not matched to a gene: 8. CDR3 length: 15 amino acids. The CDR3: CASSTQSGRVYEQYF. In DNA, the CDR3 is TGTGCCAGCAGCACCCAAAGCGGGAGGGTTTACGAGCAGTACTTC.

This clonotype showed up many times. V is TRBV9 and J is TRBJ2-1; 13 bases align to TRBD2. After removal of 0 bases from V and 10 bases from J, the junction contained 7 bases not matched to a gene. Germline CDR1 reads SGDLS; CDR2 reads YYNGEE. CDR3 length: 16 residues. The chain's CDR3 is CASSVATSGRDDEQFF. CDR3 sequence (DNA): TGTGCCAGCAGCGTAGCTACTAGCGGGAGGGACGACGAGCAGTTCTTC.

This clonotype came up a few times. This chain uses TRBV10-1 with TRBJ2-4; D ambiguous. V lost 8 bases and J 0 bases, leaving 11 bases between the germline ends. The V gene's germline CDR1 is WNHNN and CDR2 SYGVQD (reference sequence). The CDR3 length is 14 residues. Here the CDR3 DNA reads TGCGCCAGCCCCGGGCGGCTAGCCAAAAACATTCAGTACTTC. Translated: CASPGRLAKNIQYF.

This clonotype was seen a handful of times. CDR3 coding DNA: TGTGCCAGCAGCAGCGGCGTGGCCGCTAATTCACCCCTCCACTTT. Translation: CASSSGVAANSPLHF. The chain employs TRBV6-1 and TRBJ1-6; D remains ambiguous. The CDR3 runs 15 residues. Germline CDR1 is MNHNS and CDR2 is SASEGT. Trimming cost V 6 bases and J 6 bases, with 15 bases left between them.

This clonotype occurred many times. The chain uses TRBV12-3 or TRBV12-4 and TRBJ1-5; D not certain. V was cut by 3 bases and J by 1 base, with 7 bases left in between. This CDR3 comprises 14 residues. This chain's CDR3 is CASSLLGSNQPQHF. The CDR3 DNA sequence: TGTGCCAGCAGTTTGTTGGGGAGCAATCAGCCCCAGCATTTT.

In its sample, this clonotype was seen many times. The gene calls are TRBV13 and TRBJ2-2, with 7 bases matching TRBD1. From germline, CDR1 is PRHDT and CDR2 FYEKMQ (reference sequence). The V gene end was trimmed by 0 bases and the J gene end by 0 bases; junction bases not matched to a gene: 4. The CDR3 runs to 17 residues. CDR3 sequence (DNA): TGTGCCAGCAGCTTAGGCCGTGGGACAGCGAACACCGGGGAGCTGTTTTTT. Protein: CASSLGRGTANTGELFF.

With regard to this clonotype: A clone one base away is much larger, so this may be a read error. The J gene is TRBJ2-3, the V gene TRBV5-6; TRBD1 might be the D (5 bases). The length of the CDR3 is 15 residues. Germline V gene sequence: CDR1 SGHDT, CDR2 YYEEEE. V was trimmed by 1 base and J by 6 bases, leaving 15 bases between them. The CDR3 here is CASSLRAGFSDTQYF. The CDR3 coding sequence is TGTGCCAGCAGCTTGCGGGCAGGGTTCAGCGATACGCAGTATTTT.

This clonotype was seen more than once but under ten times. J is TRBJ1-6 and V is TRBV20-1; D not resolved. Germline V gene lookup returns CDR1 DFQATT and CDR2 SNEGSKA (reference sequence). Trimming shortened V by 3 bases and J by 1 base, and 10 bases separated the two germline ends. CDR3 size: 15 residues. DNA for the CDR3: TGCAGTGCTAGGGAACCCTTATCCTATAATTCACCCCTCCACTTT. Encoded protein: CSAREPLSYNSPLHF.

This chain uses TRBV28 with TRBJ1-1; the D is unclear. Germline assignment: CDR1 MDHEN and CDR2 SYDVKM. The V and J ends lost 7 bases and 1 base respectively, with 16 bases between them. The CDR3 covers 15 residues. This chain's CDR3 is CASTSLGRTNTEAFF. The CDR3 bases are TGTGCCAGCACCAGTCTAGGCAGGACGAACACTGAAGCTTTCTTT.

This clonotype showed up many times. The chain employs TRBV7-9 and TRBJ2-7, with D hard to call. CDR3 size: 13 residues. Germline V CDR1 and CDR2: SEHNR, FQNEAQ (reference sequence). Trimming cost V 4 bases and J 2 bases, with 9 bases left between them. This CDR3 reads CASSSYGAYEQYF. The CDR3 region has the DNA TGTGCCAGCAGCTCATACGGAGCCTACGAGCAGTACTTC.

In its sample, this clonotype was seen many times. This sequence joins TRBV2 and TRBJ2-3, with no clear D. The CDR3 sequence is 12 residues long. Germline CDR1 reads SNHLY; CDR2 reads FYNNEI. With 5 bases removed from V and 2 bases from J, the gap between germline ends came to 5 bases. CDR3 nucleotides: TGTGCCAGCAGTTTGACCACAGATACGCAGTATTTT. Its protein product is CASSLTTDTQYF.

This clonotype was seen repeatedly, ten times or more. This chain links TRBV2 with TRBJ1-2; perhaps TRBD1 as D (5 bases). V shed 3 bases and J shed 8 bases, with 13 bases lying between them. Germline values: CDR1 SNHLY, CDR2 FYNNEI. The length of the CDR3 is 13 residues. Written as DNA, the CDR3 is TGTGCCAGCAGTGATCAGGGCCCCGGAGGCTACACCTTC. Translated, it gives CASSDQGPGGYTF.

This chain joins TRBV18 and TRBJ1-4; 10 positions match TRBD1. Germline lookup yields CDR1 KGHSH and CDR2 LQKENI. Trimming at V came to 2 bases and at J to 2 bases, leaving 2 bases not matched to a gene. There are 16 residues in the CDR3. The CDR3 spells CASSPETGGTNEKLFF. CDR3 coding DNA: TGTGCCAGCTCACCAGAGACAGGGGGCACTAATGAAAAACTGTTTTTT.

In this sample, this clonotype turned up many times. The rearrangement links TRBV6-1 to TRBJ2-7; TRBD2 agrees at 8 bases. The CDR3 contains 14 residues. Germline CDR1 MNHNS, CDR2 SASEGT. V shed 6 bases, J shed 2 bases, and the junction held 6 bases outside the gene matches. The CDR3 DNA reads TGTGCCAGCAGGACAGCGGGAGATCCCTACGAGCAGTACTTC. Translation: CASRTAGDPYEQYF.

This clonotype turned up a few times. The chain is built from TRBV24-1 and TRBJ2-7; 8 nucleotides match TRBD2. The germline V gene has CDR1 KGHDR and CDR2 SFDVKD. V gave up 3 bases and J gave up 0 bases; unmatched junction bases: 9. The CDR3 extends over 17 amino acids. The CDR3 reads CATSDPSRAGGSYEQYF. The DNA for the CDR3 is TGTGCCACCAGTGATCCAAGCCGGGCGGGAGGCTCCTACGAGCAGTACTTC.

V is TRBV7-3 and J is TRBJ2-2; TRBD2 agrees at 8 bases. The CDR3 length is 15 residues. Per the germline V gene, CDR1 is SGHTA and CDR2 is FQGTGA. The trim removed 5 bases at V and 1 base at J, leaving 3 bases unmatched. The CDR3 DNA is TGTGCCAGCAGCCCGAGCGGGGGGAACACCGGGGAGCTGTTTTTT. Amino acid sequence: CASSPSGGNTGELFF.